This T cell receptor (beta chain) derives from a study of response to subunit inactivated influenza vaccine. MiXCR was run by TCRdb on the RT-PCR reads, yielding one entry per CDR3 protein. The sample includes about 170,000 distinct CDR3 sequences, approximately 11% of them seen just once. This clonotype was counted a few times. The germline V gene encodes CDR1 MNHNS and CDR2 SASEGT. V lost 6 bases to trimming and J lost 7 bases; unmatched junction nucleotides: 4. The length of the CDR3 is 14 residues. Sequenced material: CD8+ T cells sorted from PBMCs, taken less than 30 months after vaccination. The receptor comes from a man aged 50 to 69 who received an inactivated influenza vaccine. The chain combines TRBV6-1 with TRBJ1-6; 9 bases are a match to TRBD1. CDR3 in amino acids: CASSRDRENSPLHF. Written as DNA, the CDR3 is TGTGCCAGCAGCCGGGACAGGGAAAATTCACCCCTCCACTTT.